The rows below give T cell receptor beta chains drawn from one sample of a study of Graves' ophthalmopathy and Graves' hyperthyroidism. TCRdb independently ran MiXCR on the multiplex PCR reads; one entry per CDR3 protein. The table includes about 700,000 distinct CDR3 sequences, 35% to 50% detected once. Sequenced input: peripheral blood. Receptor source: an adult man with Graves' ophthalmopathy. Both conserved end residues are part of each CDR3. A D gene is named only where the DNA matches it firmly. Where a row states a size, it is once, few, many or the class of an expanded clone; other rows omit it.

CDR3 DNA: TGTGCCAGCAGTTTATTGCTTGCCGACGGAACCTACGAGCAGTACTTC
CDR3 protein: CASSLLLADGTYEQYF
J gene: TRBJ2-7
D gene: -
V gene: TRBV27
clone size: -

CDR3 DNA: TGTGCCAGCAGTGAAGACAGGACGGTTAGAGAGACCCAGTACTTC
CDR3 protein: CASSEDRTVRETQYF
J gene: TRBJ2-5
D gene: -
V gene: TRBV7-9
clone size: -

CDR3 DNA: TGTGCCAGTAGTAAGCGGAGGGCAGGCTACGAGCAGTACTTC
CDR3 protein: CASSKRRAGYEQYF
J gene: TRBJ2-7
D gene: -
V gene: TRBV19
clone size: -

CDR3 DNA: TGCAGTGCAAACCCGGTGGGGGGGGCCCACTACGAGCAGTACTTC
CDR3 protein: CSANPVGGAHYEQYF
J gene: TRBJ2-7
D gene: -
V gene: TRBV20-1
clone size: few

CDR3 DNA: TGTGCCAGCAGCTTGGCAGGCGGGCGCAATCAGCCCCAGCATTTT
CDR3 protein: CASSLAGGRNQPQHF
J gene: TRBJ1-5
D gene: -
V gene: TRBV7-2
clone size: many

CDR3 DNA: TGCGCCAGCAGCCCCAGGTCAGGAACGCCTGAAGCTTTCTTT
CDR3 protein: CASSPRSGTPEAFF
J gene: TRBJ1-1
D gene: -
V gene: TRBV4-3
clone size: -

CDR3 DNA: TGCAGTGCTAGAGATGGGCCCGGGGAGCTGTTTTTT
CDR3 protein: CSARDGPGELFF
J gene: TRBJ2-2
D gene: -
V gene: TRBV20-1
clone size: many

CDR3 DNA: TGTGCCAGCAGTGGGGCAGGGGAAAGGTCTGAAGCTTTCTTT
CDR3 protein: CASSGAGERSEAFF
J gene: TRBJ1-1
D gene: -
V gene: TRBV2
clone size: many

CDR3 DNA: TGTGCCAGTAGTACCGGGACAGGGACCTACGAGCAGTACTTC
CDR3 protein: CASSTGTGTYEQYF
J gene: TRBJ2-7
D gene: TRBD1
V gene: TRBV19
clone size: many

CDR3 DNA: TGTGCCAGCAGTGAGATGACATTCGGGACCAACGTCCTGACTTTC
CDR3 protein: CASSEMTFGTNVLTF
J gene: TRBJ2-6
D gene: -
V gene: TRBV2
clone size: once

CDR3 DNA: TGTGCCAGCAGTTACGACCACAACTCCTACGAGCAGTACTTC
CDR3 protein: CASSYDHNSYEQYF
J gene: TRBJ2-7
D gene: -
V gene: TRBV6-5
clone size: many

CDR3 DNA: TGTGCCACCAGTGATGGGGGTAGCGGGAGCTGGGATGAGACCCAGTACTTC
CDR3 protein: CATSDGGSGSWDETQYF
J gene: TRBJ2-5
D gene: TRBD2
V gene: TRBV24-1
clone size: many

CDR3 DNA: TGTGCCAGCAGTTCCCGAGGGACGGGGGTAACCTACGAGCAGTACTTC
CDR3 protein: CASSSRGTGVTYEQYF
J gene: TRBJ2-7
D gene: -
V gene: TRBV4-2
clone size: once

CDR3 DNA: TGTGCCAGCAGTTACTCGAGGGAGATCACTGAAGCTTTCTTT
CDR3 protein: CASSYSREITEAFF
J gene: TRBJ1-1
D gene: -
V gene: TRBV7-9
clone size: -

CDR3 DNA: TGTGCCAGCCGACCGACAGGGGTACAAGAGCAGTACTTC
CDR3 protein: CASRPTGVQEQYF
J gene: TRBJ2-7
D gene: TRBD1
V gene: TRBV25-1
clone size: -

CDR3 DNA: TGCAGCGTTTGGGCGGCCTACGAGCAGTACTTC
CDR3 protein: CSVWAAYEQYF
J gene: TRBJ2-7
D gene: -
V gene: TRBV29-1
clone size: few

CDR3 DNA: TGTGCCAGCAGCTTCGGACAGGGCAAACAAGAGACCCAGTACTTC
CDR3 protein: CASSFGQGKQETQYF
J gene: TRBJ2-5
D gene: TRBD1
V gene: TRBV7-8
clone size: few

CDR3 DNA: TGTGCCAGCAGCTTATCCGGGAGCCCCAGTCGGGAGCAGTACTTC
CDR3 protein: CASSLSGSPSREQYF
J gene: TRBJ2-7
D gene: -
V gene: TRBV7-8
clone size: -

CDR3 DNA: TGTGCCAGCAGCTTGGCAGGGTCGGAGACCCAGTACTTC
CDR3 protein: CASSLAGSETQYF
J gene: TRBJ2-5
D gene: -
V gene: TRBV5-1
clone size: many